Below, one T cell receptor beta chain is given with its context. No cognate antigen has been identified for it. Within one base of it there is no much larger clone, and no base qualities were kept. These data originate in a study of blood T cell repertoires in COVID-19 (TCRdb year 2020). Describing the broader study: Samples covering the acute and convalescent phases of COVID-19 were provided by collaborators in the United States, Italy and Spain. The material from the prospective study consisted of cDNA or gDNA derived from T cells, B-cell-depleted T cells, or PBMCs. Deeply sampled blood TCRbeta repertoires from subjects exposed to, actively infected with, or recovered from COVID-19 were included in the dataset. A freely available public database, intended as a resource for researchers studying the immune response to SARS-CoV-2, is where the repertoires were released. The samples were drawn from the first 160 participants of the ongoing ImmuneRACE study and from some 1,300 subjects provided by 6 global collaborators. The sample metadata nearly always contained a de-identified subject ID, COVID-19 status, age in years and sex. HLA class I and class II types, where available, came from metadata supplied by the sample provider rather than from assay-based typing. The research as a whole found: The quantity of clinical and demographic metadata differed by source and by participant and was supplied without curation.

Enrolling through a virtual design, the prospective study's participants ranged in age from roughly 18 to 89 years and lived across some 23 United States geographic areas. In the prospective study, cohorts were assigned on the basis of participant-reported clinical history obtained from a screening survey and a study questionnaire. Recovered participants in ImmuneRACE Cohort 3 were defined as having two consecutive negative NP/OP PCR tests, clearance from a healthcare professional, or resolution of symptoms. In the prospective study, whole blood, serum and a nasopharyngeal or oropharyngeal swab were collected from each participant by mobile phlebotomists. Additional blood draws and questionnaires over a 2-month period could optionally be provided by prospective study participants. Before DNA extraction, prospective study blood samples were shipped either frozen or at room temperature. TCRbeta CDR3 regions were amplified from genomic DNA using the immunoSEQ Assay, a bias-controlled multiplex PCR. Per the authors' processing: The number of nucleated cells in each sample was estimated by amplification of reference gene primers within the assay. Sequence reads were collapsed and filtered to measure the absolute abundance of every unique TCRbeta CDR3 rearrangement. For each sample, productive Simpson clonality was calculated as the square root of Simpson's diversity index over productive rearrangements. TCRdb's version of the immuneACCESS table is confined to in-frame rearrangements and falls short of the full clone set. An unresolved V gene accounts for under half of the shortfall where checked; the remainder is of unknown origin. The V and J calls and clone size come from that table; D and trimming were worked out from the DNA. In this sample the table shows roughly 250,000 clones, 75% to 95% of which occur a single time. The ten top clones hold 1.9% of the sample.

CDR1 and CDR2 are read off the germline V gene as SGHRS and YFSETQ. The CDR3 sequence holds 15 residues, the cysteine and phenylalanine included. CDR3 DNA only is kept here, 45 bases in frame from base 1. At the junction V is shortened by 0 bases and J by 4 bases; bases outside the gene matches: 6. Material for sequencing was PBMCs or T cells enriched from blood (not recorded which). The chain employs TRBV5-1 and TRBJ1-1, with 7 bases aligning to TRBD1. The receptor's source is a woman younger than 30 who had recovered from COVID-19. The DNA reads as follows: TGCGCCAGCAGCTTGGGACGACAGGGAATCACTGAAGCTTTCTTT. It encodes CASSLGRQGITEAFF.